The present entry profiles one TCR beta chain with its context. A single count supports this clone. The clone's antigen remains unknown. One base away there is no much larger clone; base qualities are not given. The CDR3 regions of human TCRbeta chains were subjected to immunosequencing. Per the source publication's procedure: TCRs in the repertoires were compared against a reference library of SARS-CoV-2-specific TCRs that had been generated with the MIRA antigen-specificity platform. Breadth meant the fraction of unique TCRs that were SARS-CoV-2-associated, whereas depth meant the fraction of total T cells that were SARS-CoV-2-associated. Using the MIRA data, each spike-specific TCR was assigned both to the spike region to which the TCR was reactive and to a CD4 or CD8 class. Log10-transformed breadth and depth values were compared by one-way ANOVA with Sidak's multiple comparisons tests. In TCRdb, the immuneACCESS table is reduced to in-frame sequences with V and J assigned. These tables do not hold every clone; where another copy was compared, an unresolved V gene accounts for under half, and the others remain unexplained. That table is the source of V, J and clone size, and D and trimming were worked out from the DNA. This sample lists roughly 120,000 clones; around 90% were detected once. The ten largest account for 4.4% of the sample.

The sample is drawn from a study of T cell responses to AZD1222 COVID-19 vaccine (dated by TCRdb to about 2021). In terms of the full investigation: Because spike-specific TCR depth and breadth did not differ between the two schedules, AZD1222 recipients who got a second dose at roughly 4 weeks were pooled with those who got a second dose at roughly 12 weeks. Enrollment into the trials was organized by age into subgroups of 18-55, 56-69 and 70-plus years, and those subgroups contained roughly 150, 30 and 60 TCR-sequenced participants, respectively. TCR sequencing covered 233 trial participants: approximately 200 given two doses of AZD1222 and 26 given two doses of MenACWY control vaccine. Summary of the overall study and its limitations: The 56-69-year group was small, and its depth increase did not reach significance, likely because of low power. Because no day 14 peak-response samples were available, repertoires were characterized only after the peak T cell response. Conclusions about previously exposed vaccinees are limited because only a handful of AZD1222 recipients were SARS-CoV-2 seropositive at baseline. Most participants were white British and females outnumbered males, and the authors suggested that clonal diversity may have been underestimated. Reportedly, almost half of the unique spike-specific TCRs recognized epitopes lying outside the regions that are mutated in the B.1.351 and B.1.1.7 variants. After two AZD1222 doses, spike-specific TCR breadth and depth were significantly higher than at day 0 and than in MenACWY recipients. The whole spike protein was spanned by vaccine-associated CD4 TCRs, and dominant responses were seen in regions 160-218 and 743-854.

This sample's time point label indicates: baseline before first vaccination. Vaccinee samples were obtained from the UK trials COV001 and COV002, which included a single-blind randomized controlled phase 2/3 trial of AZD1222 (ChAdOx1 nCoV-19) in healthy adults. For TCRbeta chain sequencing, PBMC samples from trial participants were taken at day 0 and at day 28 after the second dose. CDR1 and CDR2, looked up from the germline V gene, are MRHNA and SNTAGT. From its cysteine to its phenylalanine, the CDR3 spans 14 amino acids. Just the 42-base CDR3 DNA is kept, in frame starting at base 1. V gives up 3 bases and J gives up 10 bases, and the segment between their germline ends measures 18 bases.

The chain is encoded by TRBV6-4 joined to TRBJ1-2; the D segment could be TRBD1, given 6 matching bases. The receptor's source is an adult in good health. This specimen consisted of peripheral blood, obtained on day 0 of AZD1222 vaccination. The sequenced DNA: TGTGCCAGCAGTGATTTCGGGGGGCAGGCGAACTACACCTTC. This sequence encodes CASSDFGGQANYTF.